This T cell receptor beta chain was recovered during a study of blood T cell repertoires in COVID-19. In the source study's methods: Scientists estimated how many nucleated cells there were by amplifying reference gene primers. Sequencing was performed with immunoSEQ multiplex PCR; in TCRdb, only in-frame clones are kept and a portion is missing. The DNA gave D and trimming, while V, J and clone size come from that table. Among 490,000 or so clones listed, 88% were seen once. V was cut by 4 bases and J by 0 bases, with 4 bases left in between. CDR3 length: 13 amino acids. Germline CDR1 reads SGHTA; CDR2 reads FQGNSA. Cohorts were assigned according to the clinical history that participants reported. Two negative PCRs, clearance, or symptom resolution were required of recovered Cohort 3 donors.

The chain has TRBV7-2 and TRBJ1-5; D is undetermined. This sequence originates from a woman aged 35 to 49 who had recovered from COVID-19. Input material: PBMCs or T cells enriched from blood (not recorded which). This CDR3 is CASSSGSNQPQHF. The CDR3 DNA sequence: TGTGCCAGCAGCTCGGGTAGCAATCAGCCCCAGCATTTT.